This T cell receptor (beta chain) was retrieved from a study of shared clonotypes between healthy human individuals. The length of the CDR3 is 15 residues. Per germline, CDR1 SGHRS and CDR2 YFSETQ. Trimming left V 6 bases short and J 3 bases short, with 17 bases between. The table came from immunoSEQ multiplex PCR; TCRdb's copy has only in-frame clones and leaves some out. The sample lists about 2.4 million clones, 80% to 95% occurring once. The receptor comes from a man between 18 and 29 years old in good health. Some clones in this sample may be carry-over from other donors' samples. This chain links TRBV5-1 with TRBJ2-3; the D gene is possibly TRBD2 (6 bases). The specimen sequenced was naive CD4+ T cells from PBMCs. The subset: CD45RA+ positively selected. CDR3 nucleotide sequence: TGCGCCAGCACCAGCCGGGACTCCGGAACAGATACGCAGTATTTT. Translated: CASTSRDSGTDTQYF.